The clone carrying this T cell receptor beta chain has a count of ten or more. The antigen remains unidentified. This sample is part of a study of Graves' ophthalmopathy and Graves' hyperthyroidism. RNA transcripts provided the template for amplifying TCR beta CDR3 regions. RT-PCR in the first round used HTBI primers; a second-round multiplex PCR followed. TCRdb recomputed calls from the multiplex PCR reads with MiXCR, one row per CDR3 protein. The table has some 410,000 distinct CDR3 sequences, roughly 21% seen once; the top ten hold 2.5% to 3.5%. The J segment lost 5 bases and the V segment lost 6 bases, leaving 8 bases of the junction unmatched. CDR1 and CDR2 from the germline V gene are MNHEY and SVGAGI. The CDR3 spans 16 residues. Study outcomes and limitations: In blood, most expanded thyroid clonotypes above 0.001 frequency were also detected. Separation of ophthalmopathy from stable hyperthyroidism was achieved by a 13-signature model, at about 91% sensitivity and roughly 80% specificity.

What was sequenced was peripheral blood. This receptor was taken from a woman under 30 with stable Graves' hyperthyroidism. V usage is TRBV6-5 and J usage is TRBJ2-5, with 14 nucleotides matching TRBD2. The CDR3 sequence is CASSRGLAGGGETQYF. The CDR3 coding sequence is TGTGCCAGCAGCAGAGGACTAGCGGGAGGAGGCGAGACCCAGTACTTC.